Each of the 9 T cell receptor beta chains below was sequenced from the same sample in a study of molecular identifiers for immune sequencing clone quantification. TCRdb passed the PCR reads through MiXCR, listing each CDR3 protein once. The sample consists of about 500,000 distinct CDR3 sequences, about 22% of them appearing once. The source material was naive CD8+ T cells from blood, with Jurkat cell RNA spiked in. Subset: FACS-sorted CD8+CD4-CCR7+CD45RA+ naive T cells. The receptors stem from a human donor in good health. Some libraries in this study had Jurkat cell RNA spiked in.

At least ten counts were recorded for this clonotype. The rearrangement joins TRBV14 to TRBJ2-7; D is uncertain. CDR3 length equals 14 residues. V was trimmed by 0 bases and J by 2 bases, leaving 8 bases between them. Germline V gives CDR1 SGHDN, CDR2 FVKESK. CDR3 amino acids: CASSQELTPYEQYF. CDR3 coding DNA: TGTGCCAGCAGCCAAGAATTAACGCCCTACGAGCAGTACTTC.

This clonotype showed up just a few times. V and J are TRBV29-1 and TRBJ1-1; 7 bases are a match to TRBD1. The V segment lost 6 bases and the J segment 4 bases; nucleotides outside the gene matches: 8. This CDR3 contains 13 residues. Germline assignment: CDR1 SQVTM and CDR2 ANQGSEA. CDR3: CSVPRTGVTEAFF. As DNA, the CDR3 is TGCAGCGTCCCAAGGACAGGCGTCACTGAAGCTTTCTTT.

V is TRBV4-1 and J is TRBJ2-7; 12 positions match TRBD2. V trimming: 2 bases; J trimming: 7 bases; junction bases outside the gene matches: 6. This CDR3 contains 15 residues. Germline CDR1 MGHRA, CDR2 YSYEKL. The CDR3 nucleotides are TGCGCCAGCAGCCAATCGACTAGCGGGAGCGGTGAGCAGTACTTC. Translation gives CASSQSTSGSGEQYF.

The chain carries TRBV27 and TRBJ1-3; TRBD1 matches 7 bases. The CDR3 totals 16 residues. Germline CDR1 reads MNHEY; CDR2 reads SMNVEV (reference sequence). V shed 2 bases and J 3 bases; nucleotides not matched to a gene: 7. The CDR3 sequence: CASSLRGGGIGNTIYF. In DNA form, the CDR3 reads TGTGCCAGCAGTTTACGCGGAGGGGGCATTGGAAACACCATATATTTT.

This clonotype showed up just a few times. The J gene is TRBJ2-4, the V gene TRBV7-9; 12 nucleotides agree with TRBD2. Germline loops: CDR1 SEHNR, CDR2 FQNEAQ (reference sequence). The J segment lost 6 bases and the V segment lost 5 bases, leaving 14 bases of the junction unmatched. CDR3 length equals 18 residues. The CDR3 sequence is CASSPKPSGRAGGNIQYF. The CDR3 region has the DNA TGTGCCAGCAGCCCAAAGCCTAGCGGGAGGGCCGGAGGAAACATTCAGTACTTC.

This clonotype was counted at least ten times. The rearrangement links TRBV7-9 to TRBJ1-3, with a tentative D call TRBD1 (6 bases). CDR3 size: 16 residues. Germline-derived CDR1 and CDR2 are SEHNR and FQNEAQ (reference sequence). V was trimmed by 7 bases and J by 4 bases, leaving 20 bases between them. The CDR3 reads CASTRRGATPGNTIYF. CDR3 bases: TGTGCCAGCACCCGGCGGGGGGCTACGCCCGGAAACACCATATATTTT.

This chain uses TRBV5-6 with TRBJ2-5; 9 positions agree with TRBD2. Unmatched junction bases numbered 10, after V lost 4 bases and J lost 0 bases. This CDR3 spans 17 amino acids. Looked up from germline, CDR1 is SGHDT and CDR2 is YYEEEE. CDR3 nucleotide sequence: TGTGCCAGCAGCCTACTAGCGGGCGAAAGAAACCAAGAGACCCAGTACTTC. It translates to CASSLLAGERNQETQYF.

Worth noting for this clonotype: One end of the junction varies from germline; a read error may be responsible. The chain uses TRBV28 and TRBJ2-7; 7 bases map to TRBD1. CDR1 is MDHEN, CDR2 SYDVKM, per germline. The CDR3 consists of 14 residues. DNA for the CDR3: TGTGCCAACAGTTTCTCAGGGACAGCCTACGAGCAGTACTTC. Its translation: CANSFSGTAYEQYF.

Remarks on this clonotype: A much larger clone is a single base away; this may be a read error. The rearrangement uses TRBV7-2 and TRBJ1-2; tentatively, D is TRBD1 (5 bases). From germline, CDR1 is SGHTA and CDR2 FQGNSA. The CDR3 totals 16 residues. CDR3 protein: CASSLGRVSSIYDYTF. CDR3 bases: TGTGCCAGCAGCTTAGGCAGGGTCTCTTCTATCTATGACTACACCTTC.